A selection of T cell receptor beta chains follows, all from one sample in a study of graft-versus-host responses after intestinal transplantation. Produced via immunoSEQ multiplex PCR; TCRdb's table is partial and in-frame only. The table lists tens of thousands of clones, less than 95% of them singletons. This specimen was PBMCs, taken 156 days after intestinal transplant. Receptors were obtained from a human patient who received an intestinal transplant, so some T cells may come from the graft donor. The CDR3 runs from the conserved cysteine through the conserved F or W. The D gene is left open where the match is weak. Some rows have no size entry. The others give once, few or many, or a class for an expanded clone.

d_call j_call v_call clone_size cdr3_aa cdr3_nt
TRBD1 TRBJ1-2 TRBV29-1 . CSVEGPGDRENYGYTF TGCAGCGTTGAGGGTCCGGGGGACAGGGAGAACTATGGCTACACCTTC
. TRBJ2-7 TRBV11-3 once CASSLAKGGTYHEQYF TGTGCCAGCAGCTTAGCGAAAGGAGGGACTTACCACGAGCAGTACTTC
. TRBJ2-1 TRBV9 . CASSVLNPWDEQFF TGTGCCAGCAGCGTATTGAACCCCTGGGATGAGCAGTTCTTC
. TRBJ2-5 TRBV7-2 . CASSFLFEETQYF TGTGCCAGCAGCTTTCTCTTTGAGGAGACCCAGTACTTC
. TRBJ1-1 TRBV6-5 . CASSYGGEGTEAFF TGTGCCAGCAGTTACGGAGGGGAGGGCACTGAAGCTTTCTTT
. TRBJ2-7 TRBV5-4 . CASSTTGSQEQYF TGTGCCAGCAGCACTACAGGGAGTCAGGAGCAGTACTTC
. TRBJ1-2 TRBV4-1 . CASSRTRGLWTVAEGYTF TGCGCCAGCAGCCGAACACGTGGTTTATGGACTGTGGCGGAGGGCTACACCTTC
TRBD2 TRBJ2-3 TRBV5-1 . CASSWRGLAGYHPSTDTQYF TGCGCCAGCAGCTGGAGGGGACTAGCGGGATATCACCCTAGCACAGATACGCAGTATTTT
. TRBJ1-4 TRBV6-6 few CASSYFGGQEKLFF TGTGCCAGCAGTTATTTCGGGGGCCAGGAAAAACTGTTTTTT
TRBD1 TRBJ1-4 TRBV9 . CASSAQGGQATNEKLFF TGTGCCAGCAGCGCCCAGGGGGGGCAGGCAACTAATGAAAAACTGTTTTTT
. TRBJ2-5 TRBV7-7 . CASSLGTAETQYF TGTGCCAGCAGCTTAGGCACCGCTGAGACCCAGTACTTC
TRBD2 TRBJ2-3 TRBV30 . CAWSDERGGTDTQYF TGTGCCTGGAGTGACGAGCGGGGGGGCACAGATACGCAGTATTTT
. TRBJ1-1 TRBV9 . CASSGGGPNTEAFF TGTGCCAGCAGCGGAGGAGGTCCAAACACTGAAGCTTTCTTT
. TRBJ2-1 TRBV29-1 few CSVGPPTGYNEQFF TGCAGCGTTGGGCCCCCGACAGGATACAATGAGCAGTTCTTC
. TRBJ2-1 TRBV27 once CASSSSPPSYNEQFF TGTGCCAGCAGTTCCAGCCCCCCCTCCTACAATGAGCAGTTCTTC
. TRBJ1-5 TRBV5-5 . CASSLSPQFNQPQHF TGTGCCAGCAGCTTATCTCCACAGTTCAATCAGCCCCAGCATTTT
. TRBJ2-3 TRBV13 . CASLGAFTDTQYF TGTGCCAGCTTGGGGGCTTTCACAGATACGCAGTATTTT
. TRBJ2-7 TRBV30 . CACFWANEQYF TGTGCCTGTTTCTGGGCGAACGAGCAGTACTTC
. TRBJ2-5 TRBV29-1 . CSVIPDWKETQYF TGCAGCGTCATTCCGGACTGGAAAGAGACCCAGTACTTC
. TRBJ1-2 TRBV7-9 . CAIIRITGIVDYGYTF TGTGCCATCATACGAATAACAGGGATTGTGGACTATGGCTACACCTTC
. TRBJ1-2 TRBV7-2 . CASSLVQLSNYGYTF TGTGCCAGCAGCTTAGTCCAGCTGTCTAACTATGGCTACACCTTC
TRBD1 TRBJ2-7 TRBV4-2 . CASSQRDRGLGSYEQYF TGTGCCAGCAGCCAAAGAGACAGGGGCTTAGGCTCCTACGAGCAGTACTTC
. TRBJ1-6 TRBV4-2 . CASSQDWDSWSPLHF TGTGCCAGCAGCCAAGATTGGGATTCATGGTCACCCCTCCACTTT
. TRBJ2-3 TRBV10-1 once CASSEMGESTDTQYF TGCGCCAGCAGTGAGATGGGGGAGAGCACAGATACGCAGTATTTT
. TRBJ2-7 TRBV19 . CASSIFDGHYEQYF TGTGCCAGTAGTATTTTTGACGGGCATTACGAGCAGTACTTC
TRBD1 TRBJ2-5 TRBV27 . CASSSGQGQETQYF TGTGCCAGCAGTTCCGGACAGGGACAAGAGACCCAGTACTTC
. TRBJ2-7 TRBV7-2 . CASSQSQVDPYEQYF TGTGCCAGCAGCCAATCACAGGTTGACCCCTACGAGCAGTACTTC
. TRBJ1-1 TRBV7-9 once CASSLGVTEAFF TGTGCCAGCAGCTTGGGGGTTACTGAAGCTTTCTTT
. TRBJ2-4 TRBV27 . CASSLAWGKNIQYF TGTGCCAGCAGTTTAGCGTGGGGCAAAAACATTCAGTACTTC
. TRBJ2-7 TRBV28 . CASSLSYYEQYF TGTGCCAGCAGTTTAAGCTACTACGAGCAGTACTTC
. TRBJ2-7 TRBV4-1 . CASSHGGGITSYEQYF TGCGCCAGCAGCCACGGAGGGGGGATAACTTCCTACGAGCAGTACTTC
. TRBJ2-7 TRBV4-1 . CASSQDGANYEQYF TGCGCCAGCAGCCAAGACGGGGCCAACTACGAGCAGTACTTC
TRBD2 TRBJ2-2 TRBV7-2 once CASSLGVGGRRTGELFF TGTGCCAGCAGCTTAGGCGTGGGCGGGAGGAGGACCGGGGAGCTGTTTTTT
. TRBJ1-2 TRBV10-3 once CAISDPAQVFYGYTF TGTGCCATCAGTGACCCAGCACAGGTTTTCTATGGCTACACCTTC
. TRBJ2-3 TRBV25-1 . CASSKGDTQYF TGTGCCAGCTCGAAAGGTGATACGCAGTATTTT
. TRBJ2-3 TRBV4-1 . CASSQSDLGTDTQYF TGCGCCAGCAGCCAATCCGACCTAGGCACAGATACGCAGTATTTT
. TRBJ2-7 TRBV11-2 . CASSLQDYEQYF TGTGCCAGCAGCTTACAGGATTACGAGCAGTACTTC